This TCR beta chain was sequenced for a study of cytotoxic CD8 clonotypes in ibrutinib-treated CLL. General observations from the study: Public clonotypes showed up rarely, and on treatment they shrank or held steady. Measured clonality at baseline was greater than in age-matched healthy donors and tracked with circulating CD8+ T-cell counts.

Targeted sequencing depth ranged from 1 in 200,000 to 1 in 1 million T cells. Assay: immunoSEQ multiplex PCR; the TCRdb copy retains only in-frame clones and omits some. Counted here are tens of thousands of clones, 74% occurring once; the ten biggest clones make up approximately 24%. Concerning this clone: As yet, its antigen is unknown.

Trimming removed 4 bases from V and 7 bases from J, with 8 bases in between. The CDR3 runs to 11 residues. Germline loops: CDR1 GTSNPN, CDR2 SVGIG (reference sequence). This TCR derives from a human donor with chronic lymphocytic leukemia. The V and J genes are TRBV30 and TRBJ2-1; TRBD2 is a possible D gene (6 bases). The sequencing here drew on PBMCs, taken before ibrutinib treatment. CDR3 amino acids: CAWTGRNEQFF. The CDR3 nucleotides are TGTGCCTGGACAGGGAGGAATGAGCAGTTCTTC.